These 29 T cell receptor beta chains share one sample of origin, sequenced in a study of PD-L1 blockade in urothelial cancer. Here immunoSEQ multiplex PCR was the method, and the copy in TCRdb shows in-frame clones only, minus some. The table records tens of thousands of clones, approximately 86% of them present only once. Here the sequenced sample was PBMCs, taken around atezolizumab (anti-PD-L1) treatment. The source is a woman in her 70s with urothelial cancer.

The rearrangement uses TRBV25-1 and TRBJ1-4, with 8 bases that match TRBD1. The CDR3 consists of 14 residues. Germline V gene lookup returns CDR1 MGHDK and CDR2 SYGVNS. J gave up 7 bases and V 3 bases, and 4 bases lay outside the gene matches. CDR3 in amino acids: CASSDGRGPEKLFF. The CDR3 DNA reads TGTGCCAGCAGTGATGGCAGGGGGCCTGAAAAACTGTTTTTT.

This sequence joins TRBV19 and TRBJ2-5; TRBD1 agrees at 7 bases. Looked up from germline, CDR1 is LNHDA and CDR2 is SQIVND (reference sequence). The CDR3 runs 14 residues. V gave up 0 bases and J gave up 5 bases; unmatched junction bases: 3. The CDR3 loop is CASSIDRQGETQYF. CDR3 bases: TGTGCCAGTAGTATAGACCGACAGGGCGAGACCCAGTACTTC.

The chain links TRBV28 to TRBJ1-2; possible D gene TRBD1, 5 bases. This CDR3 region has 12 residues. The germline V gene encodes CDR1 MDHEN and CDR2 SYDVKM. Trimming cost V 8 bases and J 4 bases, with 11 bases left between them. The CDR3 DNA follows: TGTGCCAGCTCTCCGGGGGGCTATGGCTACACCTTC. The encoded protein is CASSPGGYGYTF.

V usage is TRBV11-2 and J usage is TRBJ1-1; D gene unclear. V lost 3 bases, J lost 9 bases, and 8 bases lay in between. CDR3 size: 11 residues. Germline CDR1 and CDR2: SGHAT and FQNNGV. The CDR3 DNA sequence: TGTGCCAGCAGCTTGGCGGGGAAAGCTTTCTTT. It codes for CASSLAGKAFF.

The J gene is TRBJ2-1, the V gene TRBV16; D is ambiguous. There are 16 residues in the CDR3. Per germline, CDR1 KGHSY and CDR2 FQNENV. Trimming left V 3 bases short and J 4 bases short, with 16 bases between. The DNA of the CDR3 is TGTGCCAGCAGCCACTATCGGAGCCCCCCTTACAATGAGCAGTTCTTC. Its protein is CASSHYRSPPYNEQFF.

The rearrangement links TRBV19 to TRBJ2-7; 7 positions match TRBD2. The CDR3 runs 13 residues. Losses at the gene ends were 3 bases for V and 2 bases for J; bases not matched to a gene: 1. The V gene's germline CDR1 is LNHDA and CDR2 SQIVND (reference sequence). This chain's CDR3 is CASSIGTTYEQYF. The CDR3 region has the DNA TGTGCCAGTAGTATCGGGACTACCTACGAGCAGTACTTC.

The rearrangement joins TRBV2 to TRBJ2-1; 9 bases map to TRBD2. The V gene's germline CDR1 is SNHLY and CDR2 FYNNEI. After removal of 7 bases from V and 10 bases from J, the junction contained 8 bases not matched to a gene. The CDR3 extends over 13 amino acids. The DNA for the CDR3 is TGTGCCAGCACTTATGCGGGAGGGGGGGAGCAGTTCTTC. As protein: CASTYAGGGEQFF.

This sequence joins TRBV28 and TRBJ2-7; 9 positions match TRBD2. V trimming: 6 bases; J trimming: 2 bases; junction bases outside the gene matches: 8. From germline, CDR1 is MDHEN and CDR2 SYDVKM. This CDR3 is 15 amino acids long. The chain's CDR3 is CASSPPGLAPYEQYF. CDR3 nucleotide sequence: TGTGCCAGCAGCCCGCCGGGACTAGCCCCCTACGAGCAGTACTTC.

V gene TRBV5-1 combines with J gene TRBJ2-1; possible D gene TRBD2, 6 bases. Germline V gives CDR1 SGHRS, CDR2 YFSETQ. Between the trimmed V and J ends, which lost 0 bases and 3 bases, there was a span of 16 bases. The CDR3 runs to 17 residues. The CDR3 spells CASSLGGTPHVYNEQFF. CDR3 sequence (DNA): TGCGCCAGCAGCTTGGGGGGGACTCCCCATGTCTACAATGAGCAGTTCTTC. Combining the CDR3 with reference TRBV5-1 and TRBJ2-1 gives the whole variable domain KAGVTQTPRYLIKTRGQQVTLSCSPISGHRSVSWYQQTPGQGLQFLFEYFSETQRNKGNFPGRFSGRQFSNSRSEMNVSTLELGDSALYLCASSLGGTPHVYNEQFFGPGTRLTVL.

V usage is TRBV6-5 and J usage is TRBJ2-7; 9 bases agree with TRBD1. The junction had 10 bases not matched to a gene; V was cut back by 6 bases and J by 4 bases. CDR3 length equals 15 residues. CDR1 is MNHEY, CDR2 SVGAGI, per germline. CDR3 sequence: CASSYMDRGKYEQYF. In DNA form, the CDR3 reads TGTGCCAGCAGCTACATGGACAGGGGAAAGTACGAGCAGTACTTC.

This sequence joins TRBV14 and TRBJ2-3; D might be TRBD1 (6 bases). The V and J ends lost 2 bases and 6 bases respectively, with 12 bases between them. CDR1 and CDR2 from the germline V gene are SGHDN and FVKESK. The CDR3 has 14 amino acids. CDR3 in DNA: TGTGCCAGCAGCCAAACAACAGGGACCGATACGCAGTATTTT. Translated, it gives CASSQTTGTDTQYF.

This chain joins TRBV5-5 and TRBJ2-7, with 7 bases lining up with TRBD2. The CDR3 has 15 residues. Germline V gene data show CDR1 as SGHKS and CDR2 as YYEKEE (reference sequence). The junction had 3 bases not matched to a gene; V was cut back by 0 bases and J by 0 bases. CDR3 in DNA: TGTGCCAGCAGCTTGGGCCTAGCGGTCTCCTACGAGCAGTACTTC. Its protein product is CASSLGLAVSYEQYF.

This sequence joins TRBV5-1 and TRBJ2-7; 9 bases are a match to TRBD2. The CDR3 totals 16 residues. Germline CDR1 and CDR2: SGHRS and YFSETQ. V trimming: 1 base; J trimming: 2 bases; junction bases outside the gene matches: 7. CDR3 amino acids: CASSLSRASGTYEQYF. DNA for the CDR3: TGCGCCAGCAGCTTGAGTAGGGCTAGCGGGACCTACGAGCAGTACTTC.

V usage is TRBV2 and J usage is TRBJ2-3, with 8 bases fitting TRBD2. Germline lookup yields CDR1 SNHLY and CDR2 FYNNEI. V trimming: 6 bases; J trimming: 2 bases; junction bases outside the gene matches: 7. The CDR3 totals 15 residues. DNA of the CDR3: TGTGCCAGCAGCTATCAGCGGGAGCTCACAGATACGCAGTATTTT. This codes for CASSYQRELTDTQYF.

The sample holds a few counts of this clone. The chain has TRBV9 and TRBJ1-1; 10 bases map to TRBD1. Germline CDR1 is SGDLS and CDR2 is YYNGEE. The CDR3 covers 15 residues. With V trimmed by 3 bases and J by 0 bases, 2 bases remained unmatched. The CDR3, as DNA: TGTGCCAGCAGCGCGGGGACAGGGGTGAACACTGAAGCTTTCTTT. This translates into CASSAGTGVNTEAFF.

The V call is TRBV4-3, the J call TRBJ1-1; 11 bases are shared with TRBD1. Per the germline V gene, CDR1 is LGHNA and CDR2 is YSLEER. The V gene end was trimmed by 6 bases and the J gene end by 4 bases; junction bases not matched to a gene: 7. CDR3 length: 15 amino acids. The CDR3 is CASSAGQGAGTEAFF. The CDR3 DNA follows: TGCGCCAGCAGTGCCGGACAGGGGGCTGGCACTGAAGCTTTCTTT.

This chain uses TRBV5-5 with TRBJ2-1; 9 bases map to TRBD2. Germline V gene sequence: CDR1 SGHKS, CDR2 YYEKEE (reference sequence). The CDR3 totals 17 residues. Unmatched junction bases numbered 6, after V lost 0 bases and J lost 2 bases. The CDR3 sequence is CASSLALAGGAYNEQFF. CDR3 coding DNA: TGTGCCAGCAGCTTGGCCCTGGCGGGAGGGGCCTACAATGAGCAGTTCTTC.

CDR3 in amino acids: CASSVTGTPYEQYF. CDR3 nucleotides: TGTGCCAGCAGCGTGACCGGGACACCCTACGAGCAGTACTTC. The V call is TRBV5-5, the J call TRBJ2-7, with D perhaps TRBD1 (6 bases). The CDR3 consists of 14 residues. CDR1 is SGHKS, CDR2 YYEKEE, per germline (reference sequence). V lost 4 bases to trimming and J lost 2 bases, with 13 bases between them. Full variable domain (remainder filled in from reference TRBV5-5 and TRBJ2-7): DAGVTQSPTHLIKTRGQQVTLRCSPISGHKSVSWYQQVLGQGPQFIFQYYEKEERGRGNFPDRFSARQFPNYSSELNVNALLLGDSALYLCASSVTGTPYEQYFGPGTRLTVT.

V usage is TRBV5-4 and J usage is TRBJ2-1; the D gene is possibly TRBD2 (6 bases). V gave up 1 base and J gave up 1 base, with 9 bases separating them. The CDR3 totals 15 residues. CDR1 is SGHNT and CDR2 is YYREEE in the germline V gene (reference sequence). The CDR3 loop reads CASSLWRGSYNEQFF. The CDR3 DNA follows: TGTGCCAGCAGCTTGTGGCGGGGATCCTACAATGAGCAGTTCTTC.

The gene calls are TRBV6-6 and TRBJ2-7, with TRBD1 matching 8 bases. With 7 bases clipped from V and 4 bases from J, the junction kept 9 bases outside the gene matches. CDR3 length: 14 residues. Germline CDR1 reads MNHNY; CDR2 reads SVGAGI (reference sequence). Here the CDR3 reads CASTIRDRPYEQYF. CDR3 bases: TGTGCCAGCACCATCCGGGACAGGCCTTACGAGCAGTACTTC.

The chain joins TRBV2 to TRBJ1-2; D is perhaps TRBD1 (5 bases). The length of the CDR3 is 18 residues. Germline values: CDR1 SNHLY, CDR2 FYNNEI. The V end was cut by 3 bases, the J end by 1 base, with 21 bases between. CDR3 sequence: CASSEAVFRQKNNYGYTF. The CDR3, as DNA: TGTGCCAGCAGTGAGGCAGTTTTTCGACAGAAAAATAACTATGGCTACACCTTC. Full variable domain (missing parts from reference TRBV2 and TRBJ1-2): EPEVTQTPSHQVTQMGQEVILRCVPISNHLYFYWYRQILGQKVEFLVSFYNNEISEKSEIFDDQFSVERPDGSNFTLKIRSTKLEDSAMYFCASSEAVFRQKNNYGYTFGSGTRLTVV.

This chain uses TRBV28 with TRBJ2-7, with TRBD2 as a possible D gene (6 bases). V was trimmed by 2 bases and J by 3 bases, leaving 17 bases between them. There are 16 residues in the CDR3. The V gene's germline CDR1 is MDHEN and CDR2 SYDVKM. CDR3 DNA: TGTGCCAGCAGTTTAGCCCATCTGACCGGGGGCTACGAGCAGTACTTC. This sequence encodes CASSLAHLTGGYEQYF.

This clone occurred a few times. CDR3 sequence: CASTLAGGPNEQYF. The CDR3 coding sequence is TGTGCCAGCACTTTAGCGGGGGGGCCGAATGAGCAGTACTTC. The rearrangement joins TRBV6-6 to TRBJ2-7, with 11 bases aligning to TRBD2. This CDR3 contains 14 residues. Germline CDR1 is MNHNY and CDR2 is SVGAGI (reference sequence). V shed 7 bases and J 7 bases; nucleotides not matched to a gene: 9.

J is TRBJ1-2 and V is TRBV6-1, with D perhaps matching TRBD1 (5 bases). The CDR3 has 13 residues. Trimming left V 6 bases short and J 6 bases short, with 14 bases between. Per the germline V gene, CDR1 is MNHNS and CDR2 is SASEGT. The chain's CDR3 is CASSTDRANGYTF. The CDR3 DNA follows: TGTGCCAGCAGCACCGACAGAGCTAATGGCTACACCTTC.

This clone was observed a few times. The CDR3 loop reads CSVEEGGSSEAFF. The DNA of the CDR3 is TGCAGCGTTGAAGAAGGGGGCTCCTCTGAAGCTTTCTTT. The chain recombines TRBV29-1 with TRBJ1-1, with 7 bases matching TRBD1. The V segment lost 0 bases and the J segment 6 bases; nucleotides outside the gene matches: 4. Germline CDR1 reads SQVTM; CDR2 reads ANQGSEA. The CDR3 runs 13 residues. Based on the CDR3 plus reference TRBV29-1 and TRBJ1-1, the full variable domain is SAVISQKPSRDICQRGTSLTIQCQVDSQVTMMFWYRQQPGQSLTLIATANQGSEATYESGFVIDKFPISRPNLTFSTLTVSNMSPEDSSIYLCSVEEGGSSEAFFGQGTRLTVV.

CDR3 in DNA: TGCAGCGTTGCGGGGATGAGGAACACTGAAGCTTTCTTT. It codes for CSVAGMRNTEAFF. The rearrangement uses TRBV29-1 and TRBJ1-1, with D unclear. The CDR3 extends over 13 amino acids. Trimming removed 4 bases from V and 1 base from J, with 10 bases in between. Per germline, CDR1 SQVTM and CDR2 ANQGSEA.

This clone has at least ten counts. V and J are TRBV25-1 and TRBJ1-1; possibly TRBD1 for D (5 bases). Trimming shortened V by 3 bases and J by 3 bases, and 11 bases separated the two germline ends. This CDR3 has 14 amino acids. CDR1 is MGHDK and CDR2 is SYGVNS in the germline V gene. The DNA of the CDR3 is TGTGCCAGCAGTGACGGGGGGGTCGACACTGAAGCTTTCTTT. It yields the protein CASSDGGVDTEAFF.

The V call is TRBV19, the J call TRBJ1-1; 9 nucleotides agree with TRBD1. The CDR3 contains 17 residues. Trimming removed 2 bases from V and 1 base from J; junction bases left unmatched: 8. The V gene's germline CDR1 is LNHDA and CDR2 SQIVND (reference sequence). As DNA, the CDR3 is TGTGCCAGTAGTATAAGGTACCGGGACAGGGAGAACACTGAAGCTTTCTTT. Its translation: CASSIRYRDRENTEAFF.

This chain links TRBV18 with TRBJ1-3, with a possible D match to TRBD1 (6 bases). Trimming stripped 3 bases from V and 0 bases from J, with 15 bases between. From germline, CDR1 is KGHSH and CDR2 LQKENI. The CDR3 spans 17 residues. CDR3 amino acids: CASSPYFGGPSGNTIYF. The CDR3 DNA follows: TGTGCCAGCTCACCGTATTTCGGGGGGCCCTCTGGAAACACCATATATTTT.